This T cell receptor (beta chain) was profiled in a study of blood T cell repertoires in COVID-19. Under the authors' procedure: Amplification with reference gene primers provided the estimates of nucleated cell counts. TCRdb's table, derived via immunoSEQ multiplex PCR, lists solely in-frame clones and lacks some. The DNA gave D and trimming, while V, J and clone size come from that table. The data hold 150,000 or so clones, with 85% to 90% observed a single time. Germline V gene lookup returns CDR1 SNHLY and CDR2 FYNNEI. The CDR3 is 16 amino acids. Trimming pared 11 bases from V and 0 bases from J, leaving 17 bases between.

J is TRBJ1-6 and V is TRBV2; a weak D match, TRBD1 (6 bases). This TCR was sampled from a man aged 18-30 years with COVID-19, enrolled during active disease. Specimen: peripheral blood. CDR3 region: CASRGGPSSYNSPLHF. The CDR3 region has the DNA TGTGCCTCACGGGGGGGCCCGAGCTCCTATAATTCACCCCTCCACTTT.